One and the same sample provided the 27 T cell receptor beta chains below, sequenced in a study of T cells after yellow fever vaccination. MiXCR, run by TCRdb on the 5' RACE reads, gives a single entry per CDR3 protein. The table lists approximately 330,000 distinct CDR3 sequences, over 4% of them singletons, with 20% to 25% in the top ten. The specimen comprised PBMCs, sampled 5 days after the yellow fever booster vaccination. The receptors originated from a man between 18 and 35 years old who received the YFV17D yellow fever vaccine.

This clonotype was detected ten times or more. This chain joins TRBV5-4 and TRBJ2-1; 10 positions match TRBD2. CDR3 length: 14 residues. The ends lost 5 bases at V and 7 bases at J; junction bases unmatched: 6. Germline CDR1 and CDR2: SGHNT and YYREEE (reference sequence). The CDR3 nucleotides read TGTGCCAGCAGAGCGGGGGGGCGGGGGAATGAGCAGTTCTTC. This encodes CASRAGGRGNEQFF.

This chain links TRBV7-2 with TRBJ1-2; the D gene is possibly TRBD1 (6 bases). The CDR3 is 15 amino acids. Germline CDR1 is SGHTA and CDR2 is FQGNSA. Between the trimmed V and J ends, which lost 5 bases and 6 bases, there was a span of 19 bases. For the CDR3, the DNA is TGTGCCAGCAGCCCCGCGCCAGGGGCAATGAATGGCTACACCTTC. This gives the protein CASSPAPGAMNGYTF.

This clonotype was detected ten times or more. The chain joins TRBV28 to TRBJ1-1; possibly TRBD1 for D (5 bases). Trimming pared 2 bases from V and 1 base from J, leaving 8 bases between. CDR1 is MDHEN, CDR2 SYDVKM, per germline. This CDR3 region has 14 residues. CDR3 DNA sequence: TGTGCCAGCAGTTTAACCGGGACGAACACTGAAGCTTTCTTT. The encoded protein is CASSLTGTNTEAFF. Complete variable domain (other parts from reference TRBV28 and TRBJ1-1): DVKVTQSSRYLVKRTGEKVFLECVQDMDHENMFWYRQDPGLGLRLIYFSYDVKMKEKGDIPEGYSVSREKKERFSLILESASTNQTSMYLCASSLTGTNTEAFFGQGTRLTVV.

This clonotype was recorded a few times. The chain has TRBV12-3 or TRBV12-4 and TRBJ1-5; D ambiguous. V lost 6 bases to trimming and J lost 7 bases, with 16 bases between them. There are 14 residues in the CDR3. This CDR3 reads CASSPEGLRQPQHF. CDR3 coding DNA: TGTGCCAGCAGCCCAGAAGGGCTAAGACAGCCCCAGCATTTT.

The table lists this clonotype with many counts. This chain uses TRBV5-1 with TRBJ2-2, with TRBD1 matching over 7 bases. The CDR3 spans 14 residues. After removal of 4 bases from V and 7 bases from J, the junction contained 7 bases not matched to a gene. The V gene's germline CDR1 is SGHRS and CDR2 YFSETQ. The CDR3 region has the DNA TGCGCCAGCAGCCCCGGGACAGTGAACGGGGAGCTGTTTTTT. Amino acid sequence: CASSPGTVNGELFF.

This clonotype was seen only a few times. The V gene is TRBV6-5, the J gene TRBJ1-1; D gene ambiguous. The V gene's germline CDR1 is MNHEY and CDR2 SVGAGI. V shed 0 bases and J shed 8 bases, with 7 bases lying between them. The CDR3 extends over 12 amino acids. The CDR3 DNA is TGTGCCAGCAGTTACTCAGGCAGGGAAGCTTTCTTT. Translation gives CASSYSGREAFF.

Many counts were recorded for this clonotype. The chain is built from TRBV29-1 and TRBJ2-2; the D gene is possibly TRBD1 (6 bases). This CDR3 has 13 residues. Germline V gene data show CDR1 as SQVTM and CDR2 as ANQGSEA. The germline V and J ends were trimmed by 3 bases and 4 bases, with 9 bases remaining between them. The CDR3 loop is CSVDTGTTGELFF. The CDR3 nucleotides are TGCAGCGTTGATACAGGGACCACCGGGGAGCTGTTTTTT.

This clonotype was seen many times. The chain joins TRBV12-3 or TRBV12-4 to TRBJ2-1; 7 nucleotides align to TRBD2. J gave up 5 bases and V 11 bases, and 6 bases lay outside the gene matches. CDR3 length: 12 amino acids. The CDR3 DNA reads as TGTGCCTGGGGGGGGACTCACAATGAGCAGTTCTTC. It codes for CAWGGTHNEQFF.

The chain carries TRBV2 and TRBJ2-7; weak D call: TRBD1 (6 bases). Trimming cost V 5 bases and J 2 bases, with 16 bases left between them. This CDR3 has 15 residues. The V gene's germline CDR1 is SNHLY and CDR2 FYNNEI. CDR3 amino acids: CASSPRAWDTYEQYF. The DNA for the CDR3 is TGTGCCAGCAGTCCAAGGGCGTGGGACACCTACGAGCAGTACTTC.

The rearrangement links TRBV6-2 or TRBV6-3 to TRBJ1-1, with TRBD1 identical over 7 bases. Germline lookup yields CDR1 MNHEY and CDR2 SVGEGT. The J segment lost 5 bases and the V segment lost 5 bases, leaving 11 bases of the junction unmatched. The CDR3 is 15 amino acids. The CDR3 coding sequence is TGTGCCAGCAGTGGCCGACAGGGCGTTGGAACTGAAGCTTTCTTT. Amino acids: CASSGRQGVGTEAFF.

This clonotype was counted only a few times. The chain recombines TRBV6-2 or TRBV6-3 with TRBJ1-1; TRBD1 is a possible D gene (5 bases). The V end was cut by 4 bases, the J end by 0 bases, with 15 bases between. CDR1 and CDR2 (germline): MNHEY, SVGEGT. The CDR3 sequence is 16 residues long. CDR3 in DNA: TGTGCCAGCAGTTCCCCCCCGGGACGGCTGAACACTGAAGCTTTCTTT. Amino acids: CASSSPPGRLNTEAFF.

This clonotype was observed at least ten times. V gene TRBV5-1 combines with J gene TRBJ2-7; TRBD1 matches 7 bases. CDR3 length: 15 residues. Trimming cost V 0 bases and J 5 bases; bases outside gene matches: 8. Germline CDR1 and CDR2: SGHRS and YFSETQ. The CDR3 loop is CASSLGQGGGDEQYV. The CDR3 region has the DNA TGCGCCAGCAGCTTGGGACAGGGTGGTGGAGACGAGCAGTACGTC.

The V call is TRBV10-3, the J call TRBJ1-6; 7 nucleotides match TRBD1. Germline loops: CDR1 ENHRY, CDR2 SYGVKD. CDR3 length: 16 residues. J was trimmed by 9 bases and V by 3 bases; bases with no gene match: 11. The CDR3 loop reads CAISDLRQGGSSPLHF. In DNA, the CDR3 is TGTGCCATCAGTGACCTCCGACAGGGCGGTAGTTCACCCCTCCACTTT.

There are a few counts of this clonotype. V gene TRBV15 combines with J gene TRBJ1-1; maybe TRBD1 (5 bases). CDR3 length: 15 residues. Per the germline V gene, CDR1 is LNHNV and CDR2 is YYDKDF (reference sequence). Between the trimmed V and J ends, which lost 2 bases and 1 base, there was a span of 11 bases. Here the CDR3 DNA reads TGTGCCACCAGCAGAACGGACACCTCGAACACTGAAGCTTTCTTT. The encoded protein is CATSRTDTSNTEAFF.

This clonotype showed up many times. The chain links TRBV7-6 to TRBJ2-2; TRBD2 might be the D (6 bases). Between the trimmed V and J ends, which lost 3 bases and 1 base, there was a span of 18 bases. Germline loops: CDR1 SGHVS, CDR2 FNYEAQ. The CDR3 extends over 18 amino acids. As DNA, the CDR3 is TGTGCCAGCAGCTTGTTCGGGGGTTACCACCAGAACACCGGGGAGCTGTTTTTT. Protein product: CASSLFGGYHQNTGELFF.

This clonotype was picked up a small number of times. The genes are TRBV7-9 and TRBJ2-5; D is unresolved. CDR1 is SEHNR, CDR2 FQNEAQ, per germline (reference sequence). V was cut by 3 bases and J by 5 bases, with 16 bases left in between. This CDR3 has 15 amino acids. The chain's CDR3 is CASSFLRLSDETQYF. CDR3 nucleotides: TGTGCCAGCAGCTTCCTACGACTCTCGGACGAGACCCAGTACTTC. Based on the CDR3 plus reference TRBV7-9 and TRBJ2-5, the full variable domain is DTGVSQNPRHKITKRGQNVTFRCDPISEHNRLYWYRQTLGQGPEFLTYFQNEAQLEKSRLLSDRFSAERPKGSFSTLEIQRTEQGDSAMYLCASSFLRLSDETQYFGPGTRLLVL.

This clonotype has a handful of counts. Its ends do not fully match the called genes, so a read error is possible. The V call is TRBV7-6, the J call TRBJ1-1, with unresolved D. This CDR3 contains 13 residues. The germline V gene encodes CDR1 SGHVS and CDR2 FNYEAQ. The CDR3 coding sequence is TGTGCCAGCAGCTTTTTTGGGAACACTAAAGCTTTCTTT. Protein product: CASSFFGNTKAFF.

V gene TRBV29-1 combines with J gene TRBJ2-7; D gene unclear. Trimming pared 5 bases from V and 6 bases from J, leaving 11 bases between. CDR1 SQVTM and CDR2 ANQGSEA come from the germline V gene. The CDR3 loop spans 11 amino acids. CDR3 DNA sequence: TGCAGCGTTAGGAACTGGGCCGAGCAGTACTTC. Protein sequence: CSVRNWAEQYF.

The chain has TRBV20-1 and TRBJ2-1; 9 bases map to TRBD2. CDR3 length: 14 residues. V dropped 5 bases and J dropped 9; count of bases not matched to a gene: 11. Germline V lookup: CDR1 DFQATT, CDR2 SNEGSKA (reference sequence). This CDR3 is CSASTGLADGEQFF. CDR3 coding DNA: TGCAGTGCTTCTACGGGACTAGCTGACGGTGAGCAGTTCTTC.

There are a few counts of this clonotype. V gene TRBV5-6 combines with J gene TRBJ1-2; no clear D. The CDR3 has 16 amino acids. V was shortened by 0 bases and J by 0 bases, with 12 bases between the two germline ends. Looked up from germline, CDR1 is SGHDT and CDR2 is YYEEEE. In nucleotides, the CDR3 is TGTGCCAGCAGCTTGGCCGGGCAGTATACTAACTATGGCTACACCTTC. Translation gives CASSLAGQYTNYGYTF.

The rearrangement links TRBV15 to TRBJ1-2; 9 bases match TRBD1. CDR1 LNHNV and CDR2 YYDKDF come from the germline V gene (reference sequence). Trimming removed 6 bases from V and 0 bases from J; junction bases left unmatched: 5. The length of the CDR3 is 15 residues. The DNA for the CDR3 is TGTGCCACCAGGAGGACAGGGGAGGCTAACTATGGCTACACCTTC. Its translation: CATRRTGEANYGYTF.

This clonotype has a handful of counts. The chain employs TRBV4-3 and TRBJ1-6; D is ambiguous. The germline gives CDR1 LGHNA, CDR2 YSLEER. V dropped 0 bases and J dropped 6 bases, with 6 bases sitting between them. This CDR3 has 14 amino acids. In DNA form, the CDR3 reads TGCGCCAGCAGCCAAGACGACCTTAATTCACCCCTCCACTTT. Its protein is CASSQDDLNSPLHF.

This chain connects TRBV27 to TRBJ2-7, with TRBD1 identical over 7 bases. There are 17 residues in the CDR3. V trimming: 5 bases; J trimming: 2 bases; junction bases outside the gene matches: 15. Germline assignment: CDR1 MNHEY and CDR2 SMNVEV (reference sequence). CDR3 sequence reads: CASSPKRDSDWTYEQYF. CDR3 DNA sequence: TGTGCCAGCAGTCCGAAACGGGACAGCGACTGGACCTACGAGCAGTACTTC.

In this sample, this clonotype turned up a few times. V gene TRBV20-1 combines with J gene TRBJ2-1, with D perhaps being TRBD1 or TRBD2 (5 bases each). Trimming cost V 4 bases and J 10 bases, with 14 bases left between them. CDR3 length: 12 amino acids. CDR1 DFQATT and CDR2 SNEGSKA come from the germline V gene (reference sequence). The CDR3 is CSATLGRDEQFF. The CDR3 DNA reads TGCAGTGCTACCCTAGGAAGGGACGAGCAGTTCTTC.

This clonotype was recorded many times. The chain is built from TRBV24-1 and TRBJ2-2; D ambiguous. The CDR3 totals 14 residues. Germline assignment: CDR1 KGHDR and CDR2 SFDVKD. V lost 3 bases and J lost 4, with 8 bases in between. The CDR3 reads CATSDQTVTGELFF. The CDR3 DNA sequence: TGTGCCACCAGTGATCAGACGGTCACCGGGGAGCTGTTTTTT.

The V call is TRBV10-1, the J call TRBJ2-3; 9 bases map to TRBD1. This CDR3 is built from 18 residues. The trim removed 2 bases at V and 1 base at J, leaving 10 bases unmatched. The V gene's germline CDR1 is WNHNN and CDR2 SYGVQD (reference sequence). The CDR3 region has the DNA TGCGCCAGCAGTGAGCGTACAGGGGGCTTGTTCGGCACAGATACGCAGTATTTT. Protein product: CASSERTGGLFGTDTQYF.

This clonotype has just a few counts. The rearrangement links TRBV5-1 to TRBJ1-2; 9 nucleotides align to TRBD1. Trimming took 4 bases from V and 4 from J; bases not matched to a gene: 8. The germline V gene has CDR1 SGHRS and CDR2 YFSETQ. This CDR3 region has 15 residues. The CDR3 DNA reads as TGCGCCAGCAGCACCACAGGGGGCGCTGCCTATGGCTACACCTTC. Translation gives CASSTTGGAAYGYTF.